This T cell receptor (beta chain) was found in a study of cytomegalovirus exposure and HLA in healthy donors. 60 Vbeta and 13 Jbeta primers were used in PCR. The repertoire was sequenced with immunoSEQ multiplex PCR; TCRdb's copy has only in-frame clones and lacks some. The sample includes 200,000 to 300,000 clones, about 80% of them seen just once. Study observations and caveats: A prior analysis recorded that most TCR beta V segments were productive about 87% or about 30% of the time. A list of 150 or so TCR beta chains associated with cytomegalovirus was given. Cytomegalovirus status, reportedly, was diagnosed with high specificity and sensitivity by the classifier. In a later analysis, a missense DCLRE1C variant was linked to TCR beta V- and J-gene trimming.

The CDR3 runs 16 residues. V lost 0 bases and J 7 bases, leaving 15 bases between the germline ends. Germline loops: CDR1 LNHNV, CDR2 YYDKDF (reference sequence). Comment on this clone: Its specificity is unknown.

The sample taken for sequencing was PBMCs. The chain employs TRBV15 and TRBJ1-4, with TRBD1 as a possible D gene (5 bases). The receptor was derived from a woman in her sixties or seventies in good health and CMV-seropositive. The CDR3 nucleotides read TGTGCCACCAGCAGAGATCGCAGGGTAATCGGTGAAAAACTGTTTTTT. Translated: CATSRDRRVIGEKLFF.